The rows below give T cell receptor beta chains drawn from one sample of a study of T cells in localized non-small cell lung cancer. Data came from immunoSEQ multiplex PCR; TCRdb stores just in-frame clones and leaves some out. The sample lists approximately 20,000 clones; 89% were seen once. The sample here was peripheral blood, taken before any cancer treatment. The receptors originated from a man aged 40 to 75 with stage I lung adenocarcinoma. Both conserved end residues are part of each CDR3. A D gene is named only where the DNA matches it firmly. The size of a clone is reported for some rows only, either as once, few or many, or as a class for expanded clones.

J: TRBJ2-5; V: TRBV15; size: -; D: TRBD1; DNA: TGTGCCACCAGCAGAGACAGGGGGCAGGAGACCCAGTACTTC; CDR3: CATSRDRGQETQYF
J: TRBJ2-1; V: TRBV30; size: -; D: -; DNA: TGTGCCTGGAGTGGACGTATCAATGAGCAGTTCTTC; CDR3: CAWSGRINEQFF
J: TRBJ1-1; V: TRBV29-1; size: -; D: -; DNA: TGCAGCGTTTGGGGTCGAGGGGGCACTGAAGCTTTCTTT; CDR3: CSVWGRGGTEAFF
J: TRBJ2-5; V: TRBV5-1; size: -; D: -; DNA: TGCGCCAGCAGCCTGGGTGGACAGGGAGGGCAGACCCAGTACTTC; CDR3: CASSLGGQGGQTQYF
J: TRBJ1-2; V: TRBV23-1; size: -; D: -; DNA: TGCGCCAGCAGTCAATTGGGGGATTCCAGGGAGTCAGTTGAGGGCTACACCTTC; CDR3: CASSQLGDSRESVEGYTF
J: TRBJ1-1; V: TRBV11-2; size: -; D: -; DNA: TGTGCCAGCTGCTTCGCCGGAGGGAGGAACACTGAAGCTTTCTTT; CDR3: CASCFAGGRNTEAFF
J: TRBJ2-7; V: TRBV27; size: -; D: -; DNA: TGTGCCAGCAGTTCGGACGTTGGATACGAGCAGTACTTC; CDR3: CASSSDVGYEQYF
J: TRBJ2-1; V: TRBV10-1; size: once; D: TRBD2; DNA: TGCGCCAGCAGTGAGCCTGGGGGGGGGAACAATGAGCAGTTCTTC; CDR3: CASSEPGGGNNEQFF
J: TRBJ2-3; V: TRBV15; size: -; D: -; DNA: TGTGCCACCAGCAGAGTCGTGGTCAGCACAGATGCGCAGTATTTT; CDR3: CATSRVVVSTDAQYF
J: TRBJ2-2; V: TRBV5-1; size: -; D: -; DNA: TGCGCCAGCAGCTTAATGGGGACCTTGGCCGGGGAGCTGTTTTTT; CDR3: CASSLMGTLAGELFF
J: TRBJ2-2; V: TRBV11-2; size: -; D: -; DNA: TGTGCCAGCAGTCGTGCAGGTTTGTTCGCCGGGGAGCTGTTTTTT; CDR3: CASSRAGLFAGELFF
J: TRBJ1-1; V: TRBV7-3; size: -; D: TRBD1; DNA: TGTGCCAGCAGTACGACAGGGAGGGACACTGAAGCTTTCTTT; CDR3: CASSTTGRDTEAFF
J: TRBJ2-7; V: TRBV10-3; size: -; D: -; DNA: TGTGCCATCAGTGAGTCCAGAGGGTTCTCCTACGAGCAGTACTTC; CDR3: CAISESRGFSYEQYF
J: TRBJ2-1; V: TRBV6-6; size: -; D: -; DNA: TGTGCCAGCAGAAGAGGGGAAGGTAATGAGCAGTTCTTC; CDR3: CASRRGEGNEQFF
J: TRBJ2-1; V: TRBV4-1; size: -; D: TRBD2; DNA: TGCGCCAGCAGCCGCTTTAGCGGGAATGAGCAGTTCTTC; CDR3: CASSRFSGNEQFF
J: TRBJ1-3; V: TRBV5-1; size: -; D: -; DNA: TGCGCCAGCAGCTTTAACTCTGGAAACACCATATATTTT; CDR3: CASSFNSGNTIYF
J: TRBJ2-5; V: TRBV6-1; size: -; D: TRBD2; DNA: TGTGCCAGCAGTGAATCGGGAGGAGGGGAGACCCAGTACTTC; CDR3: CASSESGGGETQYF
J: TRBJ1-2; V: TRBV4-1; size: -; D: -; DNA: TGCGCCAGCAGCCAGGCGGACGAAAACTATGGCTACACCTTC; CDR3: CASSQADENYGYTF